The next 26 T cell receptor beta chains were all read from a single sample in a study of beta chain features in type 1 diabetes. cDNA synthesis used the whole RNA isolate, giving expressed TCRB sequences. Measured with immunoSEQ multiplex PCR; TCRdb has only the in-frame clones, and not every one. Seen here are some 270,000 clones, roughly 8% observed once, and the top ten hold more than 0.8%. Material: central memory CD4+ T cells from blood. These receptor sequences come from a woman aged 18-35 years in good health.

This clone was detected only a few times. J is TRBJ2-5 and V is TRBV4-3; D might be TRBD1 (6 bases). V dropped 3 bases and J dropped 5 bases, with 13 bases sitting between them. This CDR3 contains 14 residues. Looked up from germline, CDR1 is LGHNA and CDR2 is YSLEER. The CDR3, as DNA: TGCGCCAGCAGCCAGATACAGGGATCTGAGACCCAGTACTTC. Translating gives CASSQIQGSETQYF.

J is TRBJ2-3 and V is TRBV29-1, with a tentative D call TRBD2 (6 bases). V was clipped by 3 bases and J by 4 bases, with 8 bases between them. This CDR3 contains 12 residues. CDR1 is SQVTM, CDR2 ANQGSEA, per germline. CDR3 nucleotide sequence: TGCAGCGTTGAGGCGGGGCCAGATACGCAGTATTTT. It is translated as CSVEAGPDTQYF.

The chain joins TRBV7-6 to TRBJ2-1; TRBD2 agrees at 10 bases. Trimming at V came to 5 bases and at J to 8 bases, leaving 9 bases not matched to a gene. Germline V gives CDR1 SGHVS, CDR2 FNYEAQ. The CDR3 extends over 15 amino acids. CDR3 sequence: CASSPLGLAGDEQFF. The CDR3 DNA reads as TGTGCCAGCAGCCCCTTGGGGCTAGCGGGGGATGAGCAGTTCTTC. Supplemented by reference TRBV7-6 and TRBJ2-1, the full variable domain reads GAGVSQSPRYKVTKRGQDVALRCDPISGHVSLYWYRQALGQGPEFLTYFNYEAQQDKSGLPNDRFSAERPEGSISTLTIQRTEQRDSAMYRCASSPLGLAGDEQFFGPGTRLTVL.

The genes are TRBV11-2 and TRBJ2-1; D tentatively fits TRBD1 or TRBD2 (5 bases each). CDR3 length: 11 amino acids. Germline CDR1 reads SGHAT; CDR2 reads FQNNGV. V was trimmed by 4 bases and J by 15 bases, leaving 13 bases between them. The CDR3 region is CASSYRDVRFF. CDR3 DNA: TGTGCCAGCAGCTACCGGGACGTTAGGTTCTTC.

The gene calls are TRBV7-2 and TRBJ2-5, with D tentatively TRBD2 (5 bases). Germline-derived CDR1 and CDR2 are SGHTA and FQGNSA. CDR3 size: 17 residues. V was clipped by 1 base and J by 0 bases, with 15 bases between them. In DNA, the CDR3 is TGTGCCAGCAGCTTAGGGTTTTCCTGGCGGGACCAAGAGACCCAGTACTTC. This translates into CASSLGFSWRDQETQYF. Supplemented by reference TRBV7-2 and TRBJ2-5, the full variable domain reads GAGVSQSPSNKVTEKGKDVELRCDPISGHTALYWYRQSLGQGLEFLIYFQGNSAPDKSGLPSDRFSAERTGGSVSTLTIQRTQQEDSAVYLCASSLGFSWRDQETQYFGPGTRLLVL.

This clone was picked up a small number of times. The V call is TRBV7-2, the J call TRBJ1-1, with a tentative D call TRBD1 (5 bases). The CDR3 sequence is 14 residues long. V was clipped by 3 bases and J by 1 base, with 9 bases between them. CDR1 and CDR2 from the germline V gene are SGHTA and FQGNSA. The CDR3 region has the DNA TGTGCCAGCAGCTTCCGTGGGGGGAACACTGAAGCTTTCTTT. It specifies CASSFRGGNTEAFF.

This clone occurred a few times. The chain carries TRBV30 and TRBJ1-2; possibly TRBD1 for D (5 bases). The germline V and J ends were trimmed by 0 bases and 2 bases, with 25 bases remaining between them. This CDR3 contains 19 residues. Germline assignment: CDR1 GTSNPN and CDR2 SVGIG (reference sequence). CDR3 protein: CAWSVRRSTGRGWNYGYTF. DNA of the CDR3: TGTGCCTGGAGTGTACGAAGAAGTACCGGGAGGGGCTGGAACTATGGCTACACCTTC.

This clone turned up a few times. This chain joins TRBV29-1 and TRBJ2-1; 7 bases match TRBD1. The germline V gene has CDR1 SQVTM and CDR2 ANQGSEA. After removal of 4 bases from V and 7 bases from J, the junction contained 4 bases not matched to a gene. The CDR3 is 12 amino acids. The CDR3 nucleotides are TGCAGCGTTGCGGGACAGCTGAATGAGCAGTTCTTC. This codes for CSVAGQLNEQFF.

The V call is TRBV11-3, the J call TRBJ2-1, with TRBD2 identical over 9 bases. V lost 3 bases to trimming and J lost 0 bases; unmatched junction nucleotides: 3. The CDR3 totals 16 residues. Germline CDR1 and CDR2: SGHNT and YENEEA. CDR3 sequence: CASSFDSGGSYNEQFF. The CDR3 DNA is TGTGCCAGCAGCTTCGATAGCGGGGGCTCCTACAATGAGCAGTTCTTC.

This clone came up a few times. The chain combines TRBV7-3 with TRBJ2-1, with D tentatively TRBD2 (6 bases). The CDR3 covers 15 residues. CDR1 is SGHTA, CDR2 FQGTGA, per germline. V dropped 4 bases and J dropped 0 bases, with 10 bases sitting between them. The CDR3 sequence is CASSSPRGSYNEQFF. CDR3 DNA sequence: TGTGCCAGCAGCTCCCCGCGGGGCTCCTACAATGAGCAGTTCTTC.

This clone showed up just a few times. Other DNA variants within this sample encode the same CDR3. V gene TRBV9 combines with J gene TRBJ1-3; D is ambiguous. Germline assignment: CDR1 SGDLS and CDR2 YYNGEE. Between the trimmed V and J ends, which lost 2 bases and 0 bases, there was a span of 0 bases. CDR3 size: 12 residues. The CDR3 nucleotides read TGTGCCAGCAGCGTCTCTGGAAACACCATATATTTT. Its translation: CASSVSGNTIYF.

This clone was picked up a small number of times. The chain combines TRBV7-3 with TRBJ1-1, with TRBD1 as a possible D gene (5 bases). The length of the CDR3 is 15 residues. The germline V gene encodes CDR1 SGHTA and CDR2 FQGTGA. V lost 2 bases, J lost 3 bases, and 13 bases lay in between. In nucleotides, the CDR3 is TGTGCCAGCAGCTTACAGGGTGTAGGGTACACTGAAGCTTTCTTT. Protein sequence: CASSLQGVGYTEAFF. The variable domain in full, with the rest retrieved from reference TRBV7-3 and TRBJ1-1, is GAGVSQTPSNKVTEKGKYVELRCDPISGHTALYWYRQSLGQGPEFLIYFQGTGAADDSGLPNDRFFAVRPEGSVSTLKIQRTERGDSAVYLCASSLQGVGYTEAFFGQGTRLTVV.

This clone was observed a handful of times. The V call is TRBV28, the J call TRBJ2-3; D not certain. Germline lookup yields CDR1 MDHEN and CDR2 SYDVKM. Trimming removed 6 bases at V and 0 bases at J, with 16 bases between. The CDR3 is 16 residues long. CDR3 DNA: TGTGCCAGCAGCTCCCTGGCCCAGCCCAGCACAGATACGCAGTATTTT. The encoded protein is CASSSLAQPSTDTQYF.

In its sample, this clone ranks as medium-sized. The J gene is TRBJ1-6, the V gene TRBV7-9; weak D call: TRBD1 (5 bases). The CDR3 runs to 14 residues. Trimming left V 0 bases short and J 7 bases short, with 7 bases between. The germline V gene encodes CDR1 SEHNR and CDR2 FQNEAQ (reference sequence). The CDR3 DNA reads as TGTGCCAGCAGCTTAGCGGGGGAGAATTCACCCCTCCACTTT. It encodes CASSLAGENSPLHF. Complete variable domain (other parts from reference TRBV7-9 and TRBJ1-6): DTGVSQNPRHKITKRGQNVTFRCDPISEHNRLYWYRQTLGQGPEFLTYFQNEAQLEKSRLLSDRFSAERPKGSFSTLEIQRTEQGDSAMYLCASSLAGENSPLHFGNGTRLTVT.

This clone has more than one count but fewer than ten. The chain employs TRBV7-2 and TRBJ2-3, with a tentative D call TRBD1 (6 bases). The CDR3 loop spans 15 amino acids. Trimming stripped 5 bases from V and 2 bases from J, with 14 bases between. Germline CDR1 and CDR2: SGHTA and FQGNSA. The CDR3 nucleotides read TGTGCCAGCAGCCCCCGTAGGACAGACACAGATACGCAGTATTTT. Amino acid sequence: CASSPRRTDTDTQYF.

V gene TRBV28 combines with J gene TRBJ1-2; perhaps TRBD1 as D (5 bases). V lost 7 bases and J lost 4, with 10 bases in between. The V gene's germline CDR1 is MDHEN and CDR2 SYDVKM. This CDR3 is 12 amino acids long. Here the CDR3 DNA reads TGTGCCAGCACCAGACAGCGCTATGGCTACACCTTC. Its protein is CASTRQRYGYTF.

V usage is TRBV27 and J usage is TRBJ2-4; D remains ambiguous. Trimming took 4 bases from V and 0 from J, leaving 7 bases between them. CDR1 is MNHEY and CDR2 is SMNVEV in the germline V gene (reference sequence). The CDR3 is 14 amino acids. CDR3 DNA: TGTGCCAGCAGTTCCCAGGTAGCCAAAAACATTCAGTACTTC. Translating gives CASSSQVAKNIQYF.

In this sample, this clone turned up a few times. Additional DNA sequences in this sample encode the identical CDR3. This chain connects TRBV4-1 to TRBJ2-3; D ambiguous. The CDR3 length is 12 residues. V lost 1 base, J lost 5 bases, and 4 bases lay in between. Germline-derived CDR1 and CDR2 are MGHRA and YSYEKL. The CDR3 DNA sequence: TGCGCCAGCAGCCAAGTCCGAGATACGCAGTATTTT. This sequence encodes CASSQVRDTQYF.

This CDR3 is CASSLALGQGAGAKNIQYF. CDR3 in DNA: TGTGCCAGCAGCTTGGCCCTGGGACAGGGGGCGGGGGCCAAAAACATTCAGTACTTC. This chain links TRBV5-4 with TRBJ2-4; the match to TRBD1 covers 12 bases. Trimming removed 0 bases from V and 1 base from J; junction bases left unmatched: 8. CDR3 length: 19 residues. CDR1 is SGHNT, CDR2 YYREEE, per germline (reference sequence). The variable domain in full, completed from reference TRBV5-4 and TRBJ2-4, reads ETGVTQSPTHLIKTRGQQVTLRCSSQSGHNTVSWYQQALGQGPQFIFQYYREEENGRGNFPPRFSGLQFPNYSSELNVNALELDDSALYLCASSLALGQGAGAKNIQYFGAGTRLSVL.

This clone was recorded a few times. The rearrangement uses TRBV6-5 and TRBJ2-1, with TRBD1 identical over 7 bases. There are 14 residues in the CDR3. The germline V gene has CDR1 MNHEY and CDR2 SVGAGI. V shed 6 bases and J 0 bases; nucleotides not matched to a gene: 2. This chain's CDR3 is CASRDRSSYNEQFF. In DNA, the CDR3 is TGTGCCAGCAGGGACAGGAGCTCCTACAATGAGCAGTTCTTC.

This clone was recorded a few times. This chain joins TRBV18 and TRBJ2-4, with TRBD2 as a possible D gene (5 bases). Germline loops: CDR1 KGHSH, CDR2 LQKENI. Trimming left V 1 base short and J 1 base short, with 8 bases between. The CDR3 spans 15 residues. The CDR3 reads CASSPLEAAKNIQYF. The DNA for the CDR3 is TGTGCCAGCTCACCACTGGAGGCGGCCAAAAACATTCAGTACTTC.

The table lists this clone with many counts. The genes are TRBV5-1 and TRBJ2-1; D may be TRBD2 (7 bases). V was shortened by 6 bases and J by 7 bases, with 23 bases between the two germline ends. Germline values: CDR1 SGHRS, CDR2 YFSETQ. CDR3 length: 16 residues. CDR3 protein: CASTPGGGSLGNEQFF. The CDR3 nucleotides are TGCGCCAGCACTCCAGGCGGGGGCTCCCTAGGGAATGAGCAGTTCTTC. The variable domain in full, with the rest retrieved from reference TRBV5-1 and TRBJ2-1, is KAGVTQTPRYLIKTRGQQVTLSCSPISGHRSVSWYQQTPGQGLQFLFEYFSETQRNKGNFPGRFSGRQFSNSRSEMNVSTLELGDSALYLCASTPGGGSLGNEQFFGPGTRLTVL.

Only a few counts were recorded for this clone. This chain connects TRBV7-2 to TRBJ2-7; D unresolved. This CDR3 region has 12 residues. With 6 bases removed from V and 3 bases from J, the gap between germline ends came to 9 bases. Germline V gives CDR1 SGHTA, CDR2 FQGNSA. Here the CDR3 DNA reads TGTGCCAGCAGGACCGGAAACTACGAGCAGTACTTC. It codes for CASRTGNYEQYF. Variable domain in full (rest from reference TRBV7-2 and TRBJ2-7): GAGVSQSPSNKVTEKGKDVELRCDPISGHTALYWYRQSLGQGLEFLIYFQGNSAPDKSGLPSDRFSAERTGGSVSTLTIQRTQQEDSAVYLCASRTGNYEQYFGPGTRLTVT.

Concerning this clone itself: In the same sample, other DNA sequences code for this CDR3. V gene TRBV7-2 combines with J gene TRBJ2-1, with 8 bases matching TRBD1. Trimming took 2 bases from V and 0 from J; bases not matched to a gene: 0. The CDR3 has 15 residues. Germline lookup yields CDR1 SGHTA and CDR2 FQGNSA. CDR3 amino acids: CASSLTGGSYNEQFF. CDR3 DNA: TGTGCCAGCAGCTTAACAGGGGGCTCCTACAATGAGCAGTTCTTC.

This clone turned up a few times. The V gene is TRBV25-1, the J gene TRBJ2-5; D perhaps matches TRBD1 (5 bases). CDR3 length: 15 amino acids. CDR1 is MGHDK and CDR2 is SYGVNS in the germline V gene. V shed 1 base and J shed 6 bases, with 15 bases lying between them. CDR3 nucleotides: TGTGCCAGCAGTGAATTGGCCAGGGCGGCCCAGACCCAGTACTTC. It specifies CASSELARAAQTQYF. Looking up the rest from reference TRBV25-1 and TRBJ2-5 gives the full variable domain: EADIYQTPRYLVIGTGKKITLECSQTMGHDKMYWYQQDPGMELHLIHYSYGVNSTEKGDLSSESTVSRIRTEHFPLTLESARPSHTSQYLCASSELARAAQTQYFGPGTRLLVL.

V gene TRBV19 combines with J gene TRBJ1-1; D is undetermined. Trimming took off 3 bases at V and 1 base at J, with 6 bases between the two ends. Germline V gene sequence: CDR1 LNHDA, CDR2 SQIVND (reference sequence). The CDR3 loop spans 13 amino acids. CDR3 amino acids: CASSIGWNTEAFF. The CDR3 DNA sequence: TGTGCCAGTAGTATCGGGTGGAACACTGAAGCTTTCTTT.